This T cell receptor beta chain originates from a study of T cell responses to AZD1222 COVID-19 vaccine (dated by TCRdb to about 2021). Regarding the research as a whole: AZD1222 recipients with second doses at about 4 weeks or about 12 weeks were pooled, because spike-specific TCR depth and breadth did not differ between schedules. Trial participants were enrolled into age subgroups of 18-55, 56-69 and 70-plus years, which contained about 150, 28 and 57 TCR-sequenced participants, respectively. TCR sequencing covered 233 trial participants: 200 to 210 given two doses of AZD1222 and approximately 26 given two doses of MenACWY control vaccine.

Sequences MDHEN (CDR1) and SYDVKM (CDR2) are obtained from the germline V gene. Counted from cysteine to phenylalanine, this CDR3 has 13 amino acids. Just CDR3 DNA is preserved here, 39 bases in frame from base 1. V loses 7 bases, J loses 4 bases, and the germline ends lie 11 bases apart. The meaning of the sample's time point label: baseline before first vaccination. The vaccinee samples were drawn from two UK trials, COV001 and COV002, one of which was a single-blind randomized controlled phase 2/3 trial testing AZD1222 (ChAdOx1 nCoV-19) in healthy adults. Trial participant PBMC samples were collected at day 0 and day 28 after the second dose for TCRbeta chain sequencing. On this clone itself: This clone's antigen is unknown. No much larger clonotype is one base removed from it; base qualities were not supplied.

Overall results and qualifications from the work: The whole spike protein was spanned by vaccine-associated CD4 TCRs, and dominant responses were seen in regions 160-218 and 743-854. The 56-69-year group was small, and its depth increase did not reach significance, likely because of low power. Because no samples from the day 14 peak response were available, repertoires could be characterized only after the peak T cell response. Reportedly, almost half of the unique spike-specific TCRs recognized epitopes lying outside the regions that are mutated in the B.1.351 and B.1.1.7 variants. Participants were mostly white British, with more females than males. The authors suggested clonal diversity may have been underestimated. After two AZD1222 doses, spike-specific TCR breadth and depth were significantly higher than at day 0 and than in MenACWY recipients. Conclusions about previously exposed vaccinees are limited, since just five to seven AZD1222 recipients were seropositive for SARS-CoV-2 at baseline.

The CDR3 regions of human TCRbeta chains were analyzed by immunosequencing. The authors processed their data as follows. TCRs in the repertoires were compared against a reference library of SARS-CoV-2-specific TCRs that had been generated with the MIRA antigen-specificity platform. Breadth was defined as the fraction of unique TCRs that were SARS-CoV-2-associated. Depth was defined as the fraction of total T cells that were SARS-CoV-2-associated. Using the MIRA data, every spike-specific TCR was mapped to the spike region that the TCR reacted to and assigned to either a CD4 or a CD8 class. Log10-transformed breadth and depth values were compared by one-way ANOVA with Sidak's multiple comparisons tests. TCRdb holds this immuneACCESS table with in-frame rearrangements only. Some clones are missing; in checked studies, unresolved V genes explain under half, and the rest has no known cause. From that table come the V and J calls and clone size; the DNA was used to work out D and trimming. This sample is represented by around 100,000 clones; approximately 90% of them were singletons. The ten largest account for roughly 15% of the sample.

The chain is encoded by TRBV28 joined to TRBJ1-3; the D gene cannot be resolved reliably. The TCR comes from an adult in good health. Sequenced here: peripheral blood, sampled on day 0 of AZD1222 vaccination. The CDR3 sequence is CASKGSIGNTIYF. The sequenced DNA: TGTGCCAGCAAAGGGTCGATAGGAAACACCATATATTTT. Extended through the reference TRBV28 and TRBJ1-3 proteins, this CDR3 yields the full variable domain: DVKVTQSSRYLVKRTGEKVFLECVQDMDHENMFWYRQDPGLGLRLIYFSYDVKMKEKGDIPEGYSVSREKKERFSLILESASTNQTSMYLCASKGSIGNTIYFGEGSWLTVV.